A single TCR beta chain is shown here with its context. Its antigen is unknown. In the same sample, other DNA sequences code for this CDR3. The repertoire was sequenced with immunoSEQ multiplex PCR; TCRdb's copy has only in-frame clones and lacks some. The sample yields approximately 2,000,000 clones, 80% to 95% seen once. Germline loops: CDR1 SGHRS, CDR2 YFSETQ. This CDR3 has 15 residues. V was cut by 2 bases and J by 1 base, with 9 bases left in between. The data belong to a study of shared clonotypes between healthy human individuals. Study information: A donor's plate count was three for CD4 naive and three for CD4 memory; CD8 naive had two and CD8 memory one. Study-level findings and limits: In several donors, about 5% of naive CD4 clonotypes appeared in common. A reduction in generation probabilities was seen for non-shared clonotypes relative to those shared by all four donors.

The specimen sequenced was naive CD4+ T cells from PBMCs. Subset here: CD45RA+ positively selected. This sequence originates from a man aged 18 to 35 in good health. Some clones in this sample may be carry-over from other donors' samples. The chain has TRBV5-1 and TRBJ2-2; D may be TRBD1 (6 bases). The CDR3 protein is CASSFAGVNTGELFF. CDR3 nucleotide sequence: TGCGCCAGCAGCTTTGCAGGGGTGAACACCGGGGAGCTGTTTTTT.